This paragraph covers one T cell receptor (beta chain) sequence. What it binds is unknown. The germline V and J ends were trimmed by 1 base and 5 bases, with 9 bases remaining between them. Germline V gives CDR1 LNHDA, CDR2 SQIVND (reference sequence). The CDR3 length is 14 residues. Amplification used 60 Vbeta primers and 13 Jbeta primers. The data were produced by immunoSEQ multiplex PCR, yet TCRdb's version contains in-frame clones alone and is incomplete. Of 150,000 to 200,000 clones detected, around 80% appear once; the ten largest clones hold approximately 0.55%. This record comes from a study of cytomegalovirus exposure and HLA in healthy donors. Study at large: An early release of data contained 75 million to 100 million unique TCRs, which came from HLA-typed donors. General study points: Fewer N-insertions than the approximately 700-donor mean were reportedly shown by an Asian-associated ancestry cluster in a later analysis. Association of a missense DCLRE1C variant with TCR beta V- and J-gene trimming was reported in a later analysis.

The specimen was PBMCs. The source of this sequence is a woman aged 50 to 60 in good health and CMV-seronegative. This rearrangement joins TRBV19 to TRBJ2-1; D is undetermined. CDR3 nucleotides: TGTGCCAGTAGTATAGCCGCGCAGGACAATGAGCAGTTCTTC. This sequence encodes CASSIAAQDNEQFF.